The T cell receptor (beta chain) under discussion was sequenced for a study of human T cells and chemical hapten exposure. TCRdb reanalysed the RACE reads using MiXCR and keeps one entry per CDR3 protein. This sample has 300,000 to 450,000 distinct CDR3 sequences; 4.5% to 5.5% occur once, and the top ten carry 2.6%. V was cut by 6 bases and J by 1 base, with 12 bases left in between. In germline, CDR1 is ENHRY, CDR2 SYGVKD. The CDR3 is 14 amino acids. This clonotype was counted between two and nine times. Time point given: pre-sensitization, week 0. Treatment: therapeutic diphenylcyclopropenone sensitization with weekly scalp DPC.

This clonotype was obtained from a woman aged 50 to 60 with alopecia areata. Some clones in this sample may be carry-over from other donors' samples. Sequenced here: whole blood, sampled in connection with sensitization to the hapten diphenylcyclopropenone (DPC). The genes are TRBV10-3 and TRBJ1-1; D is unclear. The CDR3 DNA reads TGTGCCATCAGACTCAATTTCGGGAACACTGAAGCTTTCTTT. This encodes CAIRLNFGNTEAFF.